These 18 T cell receptor beta chains were sequenced from one sample in a study of blood T cell repertoires in COVID-19. Profiling relied on immunoSEQ multiplex PCR, and the TCRdb table lists in-frame clones only, not all of them. This table has 220,000 or so clones, nearly 90% appearing once. The sequenced sample consisted of PBMCs or T cells enriched from blood (not recorded which). These receptors were obtained from a man aged 25-45 years who had been exposed to COVID-19.

This rearrangement joins TRBV4-1 to TRBJ1-3, with D maybe TRBD1 (5 bases). Trimming removed 1 base from V and 2 bases from J, with 9 bases in between. Germline V CDR1 and CDR2: MGHRA, YSYEKL. The CDR3 consists of 15 residues. The CDR3 spells CASSQVPTAGNTIYF. The CDR3 DNA follows: TGCGCCAGCAGCCAAGTACCGACAGCTGGAAACACCATATATTTT.

The V gene is TRBV5-1, the J gene TRBJ2-7; TRBD2 might be the D (5 bases). The CDR3 totals 13 residues. V was shortened by 1 base and J by 3 bases, with 8 bases between the two germline ends. Germline loops: CDR1 SGHRS, CDR2 YFSETQ. The CDR3 sequence: CASSLTGNYEQYF. Here the CDR3 DNA reads TGCGCCAGCAGCTTGACGGGGAACTACGAGCAGTACTTC.

The chain carries TRBV5-6 and TRBJ2-5; D unclear. V was pared by 2 bases and J by 4 bases, with 9 bases between. The CDR3 sequence is 13 residues long. Germline V gene lookup returns CDR1 SGHDT and CDR2 YYEEEE. In DNA form, the CDR3 reads TGTGCCAGCAGCTTAGTCCCCGGAGAGACCCAGTACTTC. Amino acid sequence: CASSLVPGETQYF. Full variable domain (rest looked up from reference TRBV5-6 and TRBJ2-5): DAGVTQSPTHLIKTRGQQVTLRCSPKSGHDTVSWYQQALGQGPQFIFQYYEEEERQRGNFPDRFSGHQFPNYSSELNVNALLLGDSALYLCASSLVPGETQYFGPGTRLLVL.

This chain uses TRBV3-1 (or the pseudogene TRBV3-2) with TRBJ2-5; 9 bases are shared with TRBD2. Germline loops: CDR1 LGHDT, CDR2 YNNKEL (reference sequence). J was trimmed by 5 bases and V by 7 bases; bases with no gene match: 14. CDR3 length: 16 amino acids. CDR3 sequence (DNA): TGTGCCAGCAAGCGGGAGGCCGGCCAGGTGTGGGAGACCCAGTACTTC. Residues: CASKREAGQVWETQYF.

The rearrangement links TRBV5-5 to TRBJ2-3, with TRBD2 matching over 10 bases. The germline gives CDR1 SGHKS, CDR2 YYEKEE (reference sequence). This CDR3 is built from 15 residues. The V and J ends lost 1 base and 2 bases, in that order; junction bases with no gene match: 1. In DNA, the CDR3 is TGTGCCAGCAGCTTGACTAGCGGGGACACAGATACGCAGTATTTT. It encodes CASSLTSGDTDTQYF.

The genes are TRBV7-2 and TRBJ2-7; TRBD2 might be the D (5 bases). This CDR3 spans 17 amino acids. Germline V gene sequence: CDR1 SGHTA, CDR2 FQGNSA. Trimming stripped 1 base from V and 1 base from J, with 17 bases between. The CDR3 region has the DNA TGTGCCAGCAGCTTAGGTCTACGTCCGGGATTTTCCTACGAGCAGTACTTC. It codes for CASSLGLRPGFSYEQYF.

As regards this clone: Other DNA sequences in the sample encode the same CDR3. The chain joins TRBV4-1 to TRBJ1-2; tentatively, D is TRBD1 (5 bases). The V and J ends lost 6 bases and 4 bases respectively, with 12 bases between them. CDR1 and CDR2 from the germline V gene are MGHRA and YSYEKL. The CDR3 has 13 residues. The CDR3 region has the DNA TGCGCCAGCAGACCCACAGGTTTCTATGGCTACACCTTC. This codes for CASRPTGFYGYTF.

V is TRBV5-1 and J is TRBJ2-5; TRBD2 aligns across 10 bases. Germline V gives CDR1 SGHRS, CDR2 YFSETQ. The J segment lost 9 bases and the V segment lost 0 bases, leaving 14 bases of the junction unmatched. This CDR3 region has 17 residues. The chain's CDR3 is CASSLVVAGGHLGAQYF. The CDR3 DNA reads TGCGCCAGCAGCTTGGTGGTAGCGGGGGGCCACCTTGGGGCCCAGTACTTC.

This clone was counted once. The CDR3 coding sequence is TGTGCCAGCAGCCAAACAGGAATGAACACTGAAGCTTTCTTT. Translating it yields CASSQTGMNTEAFF. The V call is TRBV3-1 (or the pseudogene TRBV3-2), the J call TRBJ1-1; the D gene is possibly TRBD1 (5 bases). CDR3 length equals 14 residues. CDR1 is LGHDT, CDR2 YNNKEL, per germline (reference sequence). Trimming shortened V by 2 bases and J by 0 bases, and 7 bases separated the two germline ends.

The chain links TRBV29-1 to TRBJ2-4, with a possible D match to TRBD1 (6 bases). Germline V gives CDR1 SQVTM, CDR2 ANQGSEA. This CDR3 has 14 amino acids. V lost 4 bases and J lost 9, with 19 bases in between. Here the CDR3 reads CSVGGDQGYPIQYF. The CDR3 coding sequence is TGCAGCGTTGGTGGGGATCAGGGGTACCCCATTCAGTACTTC.

The chain has TRBV6-2 or TRBV6-3 and TRBJ1-1; 11 bases fit TRBD1. CDR3 length equals 16 residues. In germline, CDR1 is MNHEY, CDR2 SVGEGT. The ends lost 6 bases at V and 5 bases at J; junction bases unmatched: 11. The chain's CDR3 is CASSPKDRGLGTEAFF. CDR3 nucleotides: TGTGCCAGCAGCCCTAAGGACAGGGGGCTTGGGACTGAAGCTTTCTTT.

This chain joins TRBV20-1 and TRBJ1-2, with 7 positions matching TRBD1. The germline V gene has CDR1 DFQATT and CDR2 SNEGSKA (reference sequence). After removal of 3 bases from V and 4 bases from J, the junction contained 8 bases not matched to a gene. This CDR3 comprises 14 residues. The CDR3: CSASGTASSYGYTF. The CDR3 DNA reads TGCAGTGCTAGTGGGACAGCGTCGAGCTATGGCTACACCTTC.

CDR3 amino acids: CASSTVLAGALAKNIQYF. The CDR3 nucleotides read TGTGCCAGCAGCACCGTACTAGCGGGGGCGTTAGCCAAAAACATTCAGTACTTC. The V call is TRBV11-2, the J call TRBJ2-4; 11 bases are a match to TRBD2. V dropped 5 bases and J dropped 0; count of bases not matched to a gene: 9. The CDR3 totals 18 residues. CDR1 and CDR2 from the germline V gene are SGHAT and FQNNGV. Looking up the rest from reference TRBV11-2 and TRBJ2-4 gives the full variable domain: EAGVAQSPRYKIIEKRQSVAFWCNPISGHATLYWYQQILGQGPKLLIQFQNNGVVDDSQLPKDRFSAERLKGVDSTLKIQPAKLEDSAVYLCASSTVLAGALAKNIQYFGAGTRLSVL.

This clone was detected a few times. This chain joins TRBV10-3 and TRBJ2-1; the match to TRBD1 covers 7 bases. Germline V gene data show CDR1 as ENHRY and CDR2 as SYGVKD. CDR3 length: 16 amino acids. The J segment lost 8 bases and the V segment lost 5 bases, leaving 15 bases of the junction unmatched. The DNA for the CDR3 is TGTGCCATCAGTCAAACAAACCAGGGGGTCAGGGATGAGCAGTTCTTC. It translates to CAISQTNQGVRDEQFF.

The chain combines TRBV7-9 with TRBJ2-1, with D unresolved. The CDR3 has 12 amino acids. Trimming pared 4 bases from V and 8 bases from J, leaving 9 bases between. Germline values: CDR1 SEHNR, CDR2 FQNEAQ (reference sequence). CDR3 nucleotides: TGTGCCAGCAGCTCACACAGAGATGAGCAGTTCTTC. Its protein is CASSSHRDEQFF.

The genes are TRBV19 and TRBJ1-1; D uncertain. The CDR3 has 10 amino acids. The V end lost 9 bases, the J end lost 1 base, and 3 bases lay between the germline ends. Germline CDR1 and CDR2: LNHDA and SQIVND (reference sequence). The CDR3 nucleotides are TGTGCCAGGGCGAACACTGAAGCTTTCTTT. Translating gives CARANTEAFF. Variable domain in full (rest from reference TRBV19 and TRBJ1-1): DGGITQSPKYLFRKEGQNVTLSCEQNLNHDAMYWYRQDPGQGLRLIYYSQIVNDFQKGDIAEGYSVSREKKESFPLTVTSAQKNPTAFYLCARANTEAFFGQGTRLTVV.

The V and J genes are TRBV7-9 and TRBJ1-5; 7 bases fit TRBD1. The CDR3 contains 15 residues. Germline-derived CDR1 and CDR2 are SEHNR and FQNEAQ (reference sequence). The J segment lost 7 bases and the V segment lost 1 base, leaving 7 bases of the junction unmatched. CDR3 DNA sequence: TGTGCCAGCAGCTTAGGGGACAGTTCGGTACAGCCCCAGCATTTT. Residues: CASSLGDSSVQPQHF. The full variable domain, rest sourced from reference TRBV7-9 and TRBJ1-5, is DTGVSQNPRHKITKRGQNVTFRCDPISEHNRLYWYRQTLGQGPEFLTYFQNEAQLEKSRLLSDRFSAERPKGSFSTLEIQRTEQGDSAMYLCASSLGDSSVQPQHFGDGTRLSIL.

The V and J genes are TRBV4-2 and TRBJ1-1; D is perhaps TRBD1 (6 bases). Trimming removed 4 bases at V and 7 bases at J, with 22 bases between. The CDR3 runs to 16 residues. The germline CDR1 and CDR2 sequences are LGHNA and YNFKEQ. The CDR3, as DNA: TGTGCCAGCAGCCCCGGCCAGATAGGGGGTTGGGGTGAAGCTTTCTTT. This sequence encodes CASSPGQIGGWGEAFF.